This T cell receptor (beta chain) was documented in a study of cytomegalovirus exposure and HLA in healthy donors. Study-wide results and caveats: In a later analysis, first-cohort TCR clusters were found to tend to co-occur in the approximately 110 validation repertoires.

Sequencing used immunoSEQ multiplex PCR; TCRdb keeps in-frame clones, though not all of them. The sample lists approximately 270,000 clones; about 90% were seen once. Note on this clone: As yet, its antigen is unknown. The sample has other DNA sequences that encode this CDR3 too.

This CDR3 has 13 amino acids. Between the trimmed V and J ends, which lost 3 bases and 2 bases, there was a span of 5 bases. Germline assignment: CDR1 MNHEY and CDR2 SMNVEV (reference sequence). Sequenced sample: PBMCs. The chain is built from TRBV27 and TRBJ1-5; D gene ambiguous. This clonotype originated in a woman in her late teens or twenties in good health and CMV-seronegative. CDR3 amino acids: CASSFRGNQPQHF. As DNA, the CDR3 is TGTGCCAGCAGTTTTCGTGGCAATCAGCCCCAGCATTTT.